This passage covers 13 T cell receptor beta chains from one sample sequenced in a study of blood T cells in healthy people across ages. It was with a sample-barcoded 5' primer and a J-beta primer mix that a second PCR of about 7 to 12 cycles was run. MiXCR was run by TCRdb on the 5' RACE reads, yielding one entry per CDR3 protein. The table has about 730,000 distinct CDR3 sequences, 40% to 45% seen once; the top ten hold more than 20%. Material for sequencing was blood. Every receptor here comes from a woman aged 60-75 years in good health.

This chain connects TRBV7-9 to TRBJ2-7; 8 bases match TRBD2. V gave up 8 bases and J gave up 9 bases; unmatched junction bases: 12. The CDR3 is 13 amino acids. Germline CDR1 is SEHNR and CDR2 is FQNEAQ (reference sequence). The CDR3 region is CASGKRESSGQYF. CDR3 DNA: TGTGCCAGCGGTAAGCGGGAGTCGAGTGGGCAGTACTTC.

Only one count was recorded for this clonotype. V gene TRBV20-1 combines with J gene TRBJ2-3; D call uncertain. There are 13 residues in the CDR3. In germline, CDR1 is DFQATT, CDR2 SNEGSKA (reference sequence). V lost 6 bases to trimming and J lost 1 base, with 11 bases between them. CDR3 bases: TGCAGTGCCTCCTCCGTCGGCACAGATACGCAGTATTTT. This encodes CSASSVGTDTQYF.

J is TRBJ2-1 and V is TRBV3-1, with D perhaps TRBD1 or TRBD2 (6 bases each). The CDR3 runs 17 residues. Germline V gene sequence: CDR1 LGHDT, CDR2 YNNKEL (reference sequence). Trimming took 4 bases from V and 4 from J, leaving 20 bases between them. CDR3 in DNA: TGTGCCAGCAGCCCATCCCTTAGGGGGGAGGAGTACAATGAGCAGTTCTTC. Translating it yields CASSPSLRGEEYNEQFF.

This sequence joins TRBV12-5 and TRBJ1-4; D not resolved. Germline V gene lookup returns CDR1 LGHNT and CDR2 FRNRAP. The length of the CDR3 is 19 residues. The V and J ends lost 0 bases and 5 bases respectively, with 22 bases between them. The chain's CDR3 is CASGLVPAPRETDNEKLFF. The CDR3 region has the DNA TGTGCTAGTGGTTTGGTACCCGCACCCCGGGAGACTGACAATGAAAAACTGTTTTTT.

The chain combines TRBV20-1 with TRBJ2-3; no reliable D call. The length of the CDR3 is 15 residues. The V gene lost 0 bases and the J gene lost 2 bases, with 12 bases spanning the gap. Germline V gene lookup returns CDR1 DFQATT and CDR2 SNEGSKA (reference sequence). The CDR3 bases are TGCAGTGCTAGAGATCCCCTGGGCGACACAGATACGCAGTATTTT. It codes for CSARDPLGDTDTQYF.

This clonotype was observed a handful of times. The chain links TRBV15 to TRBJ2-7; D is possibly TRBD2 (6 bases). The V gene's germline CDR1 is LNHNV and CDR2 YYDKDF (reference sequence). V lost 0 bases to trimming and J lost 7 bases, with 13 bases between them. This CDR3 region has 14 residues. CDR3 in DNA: TGTGCCACCAGCAGAGATCGAGGAGGGAATGAGCAGTACTTC. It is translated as CATSRDRGGNEQYF.

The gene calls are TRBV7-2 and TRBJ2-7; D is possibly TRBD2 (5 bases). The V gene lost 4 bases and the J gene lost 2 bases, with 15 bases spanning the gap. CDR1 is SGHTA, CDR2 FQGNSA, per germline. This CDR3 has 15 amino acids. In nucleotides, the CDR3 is TGTGCCAGCAGCTCCCACGGTCGGGGAACCTACGAGCAGTACTTC. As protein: CASSSHGRGTYEQYF.

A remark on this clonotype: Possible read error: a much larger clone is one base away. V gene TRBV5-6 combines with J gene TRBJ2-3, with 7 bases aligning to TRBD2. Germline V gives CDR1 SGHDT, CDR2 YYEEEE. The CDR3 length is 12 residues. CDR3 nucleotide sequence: TGTACCAGCAGCCGGGGGGAAGATACGCAGTATTTT. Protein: CTSSRGEDTQYF.

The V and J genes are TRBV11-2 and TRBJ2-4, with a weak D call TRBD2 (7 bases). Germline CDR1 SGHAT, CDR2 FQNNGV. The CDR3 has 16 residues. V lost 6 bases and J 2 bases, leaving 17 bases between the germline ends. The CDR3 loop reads CASRQSGRGPKNIQYF. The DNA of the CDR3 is TGTGCCAGCAGGCAATCCGGGCGGGGGCCCAAAAACATTCAGTACTTC.

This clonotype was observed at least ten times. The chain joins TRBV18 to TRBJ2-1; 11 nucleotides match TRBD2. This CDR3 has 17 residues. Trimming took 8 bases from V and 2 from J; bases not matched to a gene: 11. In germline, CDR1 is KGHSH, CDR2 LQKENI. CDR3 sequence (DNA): TGTGCCAGCGCCCGTACCTTTAGCGGGAGGGCCTACAATGAGCAGTTCTTC. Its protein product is CASARTFSGRAYNEQFF.

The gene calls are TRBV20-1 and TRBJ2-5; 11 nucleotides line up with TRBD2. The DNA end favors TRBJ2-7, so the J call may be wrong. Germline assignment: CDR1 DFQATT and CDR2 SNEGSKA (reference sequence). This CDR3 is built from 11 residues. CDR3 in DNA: TGCAGTGCCGGGACTAGCGGCGAGCAGTACTTC. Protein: CSAGTSGEQYF.

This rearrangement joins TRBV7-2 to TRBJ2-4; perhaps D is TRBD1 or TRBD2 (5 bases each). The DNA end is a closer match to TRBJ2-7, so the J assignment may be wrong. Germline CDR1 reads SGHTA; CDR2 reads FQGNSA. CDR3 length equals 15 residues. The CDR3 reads CASSLGQSARGEQYF. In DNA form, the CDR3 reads TGTGCCAGCAGCTTAGGACAGTCCGCGAGGGGCGAGCAGTACTTC.

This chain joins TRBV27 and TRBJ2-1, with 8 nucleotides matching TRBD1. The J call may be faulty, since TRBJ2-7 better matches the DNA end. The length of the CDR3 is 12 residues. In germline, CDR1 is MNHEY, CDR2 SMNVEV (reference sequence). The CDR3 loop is CAIWTGNNEQYF. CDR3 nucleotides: TGTGCCATCTGGACAGGGAACAATGAGCAGTACTTC.